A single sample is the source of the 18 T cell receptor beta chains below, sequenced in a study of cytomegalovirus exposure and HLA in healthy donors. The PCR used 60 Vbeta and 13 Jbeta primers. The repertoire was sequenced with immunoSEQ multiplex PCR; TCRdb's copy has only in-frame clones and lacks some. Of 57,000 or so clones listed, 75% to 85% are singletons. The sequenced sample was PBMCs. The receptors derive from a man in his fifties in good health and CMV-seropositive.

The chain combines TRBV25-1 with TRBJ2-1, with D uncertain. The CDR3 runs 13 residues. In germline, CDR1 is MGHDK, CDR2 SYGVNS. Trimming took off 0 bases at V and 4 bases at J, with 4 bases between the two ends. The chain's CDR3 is CASSEYEYNEQFF. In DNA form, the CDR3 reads TGTGCCAGCAGTGAATATGAGTACAATGAGCAGTTCTTC.

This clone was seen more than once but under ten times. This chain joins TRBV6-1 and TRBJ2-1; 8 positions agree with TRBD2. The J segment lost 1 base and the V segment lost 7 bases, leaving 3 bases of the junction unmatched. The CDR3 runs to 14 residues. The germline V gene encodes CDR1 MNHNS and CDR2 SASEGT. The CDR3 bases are TGTGCCAGCAATAGCGGGACTTCCTACAATGAGCAGTTCTTC. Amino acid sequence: CASNSGTSYNEQFF.

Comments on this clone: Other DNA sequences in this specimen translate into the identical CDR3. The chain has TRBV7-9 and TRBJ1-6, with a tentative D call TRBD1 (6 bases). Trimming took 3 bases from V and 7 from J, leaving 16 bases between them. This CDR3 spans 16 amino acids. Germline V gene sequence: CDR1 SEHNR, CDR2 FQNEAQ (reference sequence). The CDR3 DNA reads TGTGCCAGCAGCTTGGACTGGGACACCCCAAATTCACCCCTCCACTTT. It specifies CASSLDWDTPNSPLHF.

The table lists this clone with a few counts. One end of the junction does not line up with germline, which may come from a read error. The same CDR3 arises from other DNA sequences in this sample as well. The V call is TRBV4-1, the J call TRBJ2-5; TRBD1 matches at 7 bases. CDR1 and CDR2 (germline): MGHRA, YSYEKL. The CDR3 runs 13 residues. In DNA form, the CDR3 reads TGCGACAGCAGGCAAACAGGGGATGAGACCCAGTACTTC. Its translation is CDSRQTGDETQYF.

DNA of the CDR3: TGTGCCAGCAGCTTAGACAGGGGCTATGGCTACACCTTC. This codes for CASSLDRGYGYTF. The V and J genes are TRBV7-2 and TRBJ1-2; 7 nucleotides agree with TRBD1. Per the germline V gene, CDR1 is SGHTA and CDR2 is FQGNSA. V trimming: 1 base; J trimming: 4 bases; junction bases outside the gene matches: 0. The CDR3 length is 13 residues.

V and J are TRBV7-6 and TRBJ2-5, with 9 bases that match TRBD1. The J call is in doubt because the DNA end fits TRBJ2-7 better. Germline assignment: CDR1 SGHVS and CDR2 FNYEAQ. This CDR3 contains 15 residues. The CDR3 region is CASSTAGTGLNEQYF. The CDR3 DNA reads TGTGCCAGCAGCACGGCCGGGACAGGGCTTAACGAGCAGTACTTC.

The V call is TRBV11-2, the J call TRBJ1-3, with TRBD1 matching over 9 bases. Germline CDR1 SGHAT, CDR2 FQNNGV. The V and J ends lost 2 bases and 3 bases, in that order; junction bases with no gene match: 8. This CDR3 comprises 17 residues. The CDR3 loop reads CASSLYPTGGSGNTIYF. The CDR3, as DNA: TGTGCCAGCAGCTTATACCCCACAGGGGGCAGTGGAAACACCATATATTTT. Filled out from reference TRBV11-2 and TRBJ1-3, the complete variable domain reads EAGVAQSPRYKIIEKRQSVAFWCNPISGHATLYWYQQILGQGPKLLIQFQNNGVVDDSQLPKDRFSAERLKGVDSTLKIQPAKLEDSAVYLCASSLYPTGGSGNTIYFGEGSWLTVV.

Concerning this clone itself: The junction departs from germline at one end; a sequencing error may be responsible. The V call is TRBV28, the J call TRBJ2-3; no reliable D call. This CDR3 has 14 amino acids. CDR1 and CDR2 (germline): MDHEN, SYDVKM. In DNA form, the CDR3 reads TGTGCCAGCCAAAGAGGCTTCTCCCCCCTCTCGAAGGATTTT. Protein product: CASQRGFSPLSKDF.

The CDR3: CASSPRVVDTQYF. In DNA, the CDR3 is TGTGCCAGCAGCCCCCGGGTTGTAGATACGCAGTATTTT. The rearrangement uses TRBV4-2 and TRBJ2-3; no firm D call. The CDR3 length is 13 residues. Germline CDR1 and CDR2: LGHNA and YNFKEQ. Trimming took off 4 bases at V and 5 bases at J, with 10 bases between the two ends.

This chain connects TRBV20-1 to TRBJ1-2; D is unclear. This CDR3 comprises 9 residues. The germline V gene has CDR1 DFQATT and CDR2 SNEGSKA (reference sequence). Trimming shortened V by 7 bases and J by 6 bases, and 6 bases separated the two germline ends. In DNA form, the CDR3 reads TGCAGTGACGGGGATGGCTACACCTTC. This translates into CSDGDGYTF.

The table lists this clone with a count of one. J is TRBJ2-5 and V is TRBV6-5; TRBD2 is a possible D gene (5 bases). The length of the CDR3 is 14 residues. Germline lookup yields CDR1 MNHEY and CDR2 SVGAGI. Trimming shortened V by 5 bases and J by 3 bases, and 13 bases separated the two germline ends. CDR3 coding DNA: TGTGCCAGCAGTGAACGGGGTAGAGAAGAGACCCAGTACTTC. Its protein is CASSERGREETQYF.

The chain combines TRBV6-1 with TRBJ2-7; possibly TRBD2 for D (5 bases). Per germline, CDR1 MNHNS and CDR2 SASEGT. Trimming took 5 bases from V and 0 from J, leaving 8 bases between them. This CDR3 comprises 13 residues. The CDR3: CASSRGGSYEQYF. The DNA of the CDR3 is TGTGCCAGCAGTCGAGGAGGCTCCTACGAGCAGTACTTC.

The CDR3 nucleotides read TGTGCCATCAGTAGGGGTCTGAACACTGAAGCTTTCTTT. It yields the protein CAISRGLNTEAFF. The V gene is TRBV10-3, the J gene TRBJ1-1; perhaps TRBD1 as D (5 bases). Germline loops: CDR1 ENHRY, CDR2 SYGVKD. The CDR3 loop spans 13 amino acids. Trimming removed 5 bases at V and 0 bases at J, with 7 bases between.

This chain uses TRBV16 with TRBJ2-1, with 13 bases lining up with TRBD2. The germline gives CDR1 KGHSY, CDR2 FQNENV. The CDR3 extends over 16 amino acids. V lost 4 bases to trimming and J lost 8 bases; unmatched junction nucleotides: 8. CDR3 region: CASSPPGLAGVYEQFF. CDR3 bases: TGTGCCAGCAGCCCCCCTGGACTAGCGGGAGTCTATGAGCAGTTCTTC.

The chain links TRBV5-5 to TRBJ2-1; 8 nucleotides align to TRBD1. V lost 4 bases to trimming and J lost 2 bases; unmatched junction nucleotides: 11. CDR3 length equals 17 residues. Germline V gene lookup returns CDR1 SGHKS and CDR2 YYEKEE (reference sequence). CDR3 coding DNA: TGTGCCAGCAGCGGGGCCGGACAGGGTAGCGCCTACAATGAGCAGTTCTTC. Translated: CASSGAGQGSAYNEQFF. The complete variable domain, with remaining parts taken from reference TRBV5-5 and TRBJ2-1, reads DAGVTQSPTHLIKTRGQQVTLRCSPISGHKSVSWYQQVLGQGPQFIFQYYEKEERGRGNFPDRFSARQFPNYSSELNVNALLLGDSALYLCASSGAGQGSAYNEQFFGPGTRLTVL.

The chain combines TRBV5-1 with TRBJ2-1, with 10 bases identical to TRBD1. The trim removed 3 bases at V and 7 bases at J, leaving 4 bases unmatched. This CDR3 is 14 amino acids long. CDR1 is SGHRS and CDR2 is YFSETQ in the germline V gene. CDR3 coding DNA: TGCGCCAGCAGCTCGGGGGGACAGGGGAATGAGCAGTTCTTC. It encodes CASSSGGQGNEQFF.

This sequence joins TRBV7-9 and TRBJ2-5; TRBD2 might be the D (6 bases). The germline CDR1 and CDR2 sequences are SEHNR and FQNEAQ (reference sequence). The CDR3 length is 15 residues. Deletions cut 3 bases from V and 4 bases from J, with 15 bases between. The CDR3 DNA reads TGTGCCAGCAGCTTCCTCGGCGGAGGGTTAGAGACCCAGTACTTC. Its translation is CASSFLGGGLETQYF.

Here the CDR3 DNA reads TGCGCCAGCAGCCAAGCGTGTTTCAGGCAACGGCCGAATTCACCCCTCCACTTT. Translating gives CASSQACFRQRPNSPLHF. The rearrangement uses TRBV4-1 and TRBJ1-6, with no clear D. The V end was cut by 1 base, the J end by 7 bases, with 20 bases between. The CDR3 has 18 amino acids. Germline V gene lookup returns CDR1 MGHRA and CDR2 YSYEKL.